This TCR beta chain was observed in a study of blood T cell repertoires in COVID-19. Clones were read by immunoSEQ multiplex PCR, and TCRdb kept only the in-frame ones, dropping some. The repertoire has about 52,000 clones, 85% of them found once; the top ten carry 9.5% to 13%. Trimming took 3 bases from V and 4 from J; bases not matched to a gene: 6. The CDR3 loop spans 15 amino acids. Germline V CDR1 and CDR2: SGDLS, YYNGEE. The chain has TRBV9 and TRBJ2-1, with 8 positions matching TRBD1. This TCR was sampled from a human donor in a cohort sampled during active COVID-19. The source material was peripheral blood. CDR3 sequence (DNA): TGTGCCAGCAGCGCAGGACAGGGTATGTACAATGAGCAGTTCTTC. Protein: CASSAGQGMYNEQFF.